This T cell receptor (beta chain) stems from a study of blood T cell repertoires in COVID-19. The CDR3 runs 15 residues. Germline assignment: CDR1 SNHLY and CDR2 FYNNEI. With V trimmed by 6 bases and J by 7 bases, 8 bases remained unmatched. The table came from immunoSEQ multiplex PCR; TCRdb's copy has only in-frame clones and leaves some out. Of over 250,000 clones in the sample, approximately 90% are singletons; the top ten hold under 2.5%. Those who participated ranged in age from roughly 18 to 100 years and resided in roughly 26 US areas. This clonotype was sampled from a woman aged 55 to 70 in a cohort exposed to, infected with or recovered from COVID-19 (not recorded which). The chain recombines TRBV2 with TRBJ2-7; 14 positions agree with TRBD2. The specimen was PBMCs or T cells enriched from blood (not recorded which). The chain's CDR3 is CASRPGLAGVKEQYF. The CDR3 DNA sequence: TGTGCCAGCAGGCCGGGACTAGCGGGAGTTAAAGAGCAGTACTTC.